This TCR beta chain was sequenced during a study of radiotherapy plus CTLA-4 blockade in lung cancer. This clone showed up just once. Its cognate antigen is unknown. The CDR3 length is 14 residues. Germline assignment: CDR1 SQVTM and CDR2 ANQGSEA. General observations from the study: Among reported predictors of response, early blood T cell clone dynamics with interferon-beta performed best. An expansion of tumor-derived TCR clones occurred in blood after radiotherapy plus ipilimumab.

The method was immunoSEQ multiplex PCR; TCRdb's version includes in-frame clones alone and lacks a portion of them. The data hold some 49,000 clones, with roughly 85% observed a single time. The study gave focal radiation plus ipilimumab CTLA-4 blockade to patients with chemo-refractory metastatic non-small-cell lung cancer. The sample in question was peripheral blood, obtained from a patient treated with radiotherapy plus ipilimumab. J is TRBJ2-5 and V is TRBV29-1, with TRBD1 identical over 10 bases. The better agreement between TRBJ2-7 and the DNA end casts doubt on the J call. This TCR came from a human donor with non-small cell lung cancer whose response to radiotherapy plus ipilimumab could not be evaluated. CDR3 bases: TGCAGCGTTGAAGATCAAGGGACAGGGGCCGAGCAGTACTTC. It translates to CSVEDQGTGAEQYF.